The rows below give T cell receptor beta chains drawn from one sample of a study of T cell responses to AZD1222 COVID-19 vaccine. TCRdb's copy holds only in-frame clones and misses some; the assay was immunoSEQ multiplex PCR. The sample records approximately 130,000 clones, over 90% being singletons. The sequenced sample was peripheral blood, obtained on day 0 of AZD1222 vaccination. The receptors shown here come from an adult in good health. Each CDR3 is given with its conserved first and last residue. D genes are given only for firm matches. For some rows the clone size is stated as once, few or many, or as a class when expanded; others skip it.

d_gene,v_gene,j_gene,abundance,CDR3nt,CDR3aa
NA,TRBV19,TRBJ2-7,NA,TGTGCCAGTAGTATAGAGAAGTCTTGGTCCTACGAGCAGTACTTC,CASSIEKSWSYEQYF
TRBD1,TRBV2,TRBJ1-6,NA,TGTGCCAGCAGTACCGGACAGGGATCCCCCCTCCACTTT,CASSTGQGSPLHF
NA,TRBV12-3/TRBV12-4,TRBJ2-2,NA,TGTGCCGGAGGTAGCAGGAACACCGGGGAGCTGTTTTTT,CAGGSRNTGELFF
NA,TRBV5-6,TRBJ1-5,once,TGTGCCAGCAGCCAGCGGGACCTAGGTAGTCAGCCCCAGCATTTT,CASSQRDLGSQPQHF
TRBD1,TRBV7-2,TRBJ2-2,NA,TGTGCCAGCAGCTTGTGGGACAGGGCGAACACCGGGGAGCTGTTTTTT,CASSLWDRANTGELFF
NA,TRBV2,TRBJ1-2,NA,TGTGCCAGCACCCCGGCCAGGGCTAACTATGGCTACACCTTC,CASTPARANYGYTF
TRBD2,TRBV5-1,TRBJ2-1,NA,TGCGCCAGCAGCACGGGGACTAGCGGCAATGAGCAGTTCTTC,CASSTGTSGNEQFF
NA,TRBV2,TRBJ1-2,NA,TGTGCCAGCAGTGAAGCAGGGAACTATGGCTACACCTTC,CASSEAGNYGYTF
NA,TRBV6-5,TRBJ1-1,NA,TGTGCCAGCAGTTCGTCGGGGAGCACTGAAGCTTTCTTT,CASSSSGSTEAFF
TRBD1,TRBV6-5,TRBJ1-3,NA,TGTGCCAGCAGCCGACAGGGGACTGGAAACACCATATATTTT,CASSRQGTGNTIYF
NA,TRBV18,TRBJ1-2,NA,TGTGCCAGCTCCCAAGCGTACGCCCCCTCAGGCTACACCTTC,CASSQAYAPSGYTF
TRBD1,TRBV12-5,TRBJ2-3,NA,TGTGCTAGTGGTTACCCCGAGACAGGGCCGGAGGTCACAGATACGCAGTATTTT,CASGYPETGPEVTDTQYF
NA,TRBV5-1,TRBJ1-1,NA,TGCGCCAGCAGCTTGGTAGGGAATGCTGAAGCTTTCTTT,CASSLVGNAEAFF
TRBD1,TRBV5-4,TRBJ1-2,NA,TGTGCCAGCAGCACCCGGGACAGGGACGGCTACACCTTC,CASSTRDRDGYTF
NA,TRBV11-1,TRBJ1-1,NA,TGTGCCAGCAGCTTAGTCGGATATGTTAACACTGAAGCTTTCTTT,CASSLVGYVNTEAFF
NA,TRBV7-3,TRBJ1-5,once,TGTGCCAGCAGCCGACCTGGGGGCAGGGGCCTCTATAGCAATCAGCCCCAGCATTTT,CASSRPGGRGLYSNQPQHF
NA,TRBV18,TRBJ1-5,NA,TGTGCCAGCTCTATGACAGACGCTCTGGGTCAGCCCCAGCATTTT,CASSMTDALGQPQHF
NA,TRBV5-4,TRBJ2-3,NA,TGTGCCAGCAGCTTGGAGGAGTACACAGATACGCAGTATTTT,CASSLEEYTDTQYF
TRBD1,TRBV2,TRBJ2-7,NA,TGTGCCAGCAGGGGACAGTACGAGCAGTACTTC,CASRGQYEQYF
NA,TRBV7-9,TRBJ1-2,NA,TGTGCCAGCAGCTTAGGGGCAGGTCGGGACTATGGCTACACCTTC,CASSLGAGRDYGYTF
NA,TRBV18,TRBJ2-3,once,TGTGCCAGCTCACCATATCGGTTGTCTAGCACAGATACGCAGTATTTT,CASSPYRLSSTDTQYF
NA,TRBV29-1,TRBJ1-2,NA,TGCAGCGTTAAAACAGGGTTCGGCTACACCTTC,CSVKTGFGYTF
NA,TRBV3-1/TRBV3-2,TRBJ2-7,NA,TGTGCCAGCAGCCAAGGGACAACTCCCTCCTACGAGCAGTACTTC,CASSQGTTPSYEQYF
TRBD1,TRBV5-6,TRBJ2-3,NA,TGTGCCAGCAGCTTGTTCAGCTTACAGGGGGGAGGAGATACGCAGTATTTT,CASSLFSLQGGGDTQYF
NA,TRBV15,TRBJ2-5,once,TGTGCCACCAGCCGACCCGATGTGGACACCTTCCAAGAGACCCAGTACTTC,CATSRPDVDTFQETQYF
NA,TRBV6-5,TRBJ1-2,NA,TGTGCCAGCAGTTACGGGGACACAGCCTATGGCTACACCTTC,CASSYGDTAYGYTF
NA,TRBV6-5,TRBJ2-1,NA,TGTGCCAGCAGGACGATTAGATCGAGCAATGAGCAGTTCTTC,CASRTIRSSNEQFF
NA,TRBV11-2,TRBJ1-1,NA,TGTGCCAGCAGCTTAGTGGTAGGTGTTGAAGCTTTCTTT,CASSLVVGVEAFF
NA,TRBV6-2/TRBV6-3,TRBJ1-4,NA,TGTGCCAGCAGTTACATAGGAGCTAATGAAAAACTGTTTTTT,CASSYIGANEKLFF
NA,TRBV5-1,TRBJ1-2,once,TGCGCCAGCAGCTGGGGTAGAGTTACCCTTAACTATGGCTACACCTTC,CASSWGRVTLNYGYTF
NA,TRBV6-5,TRBJ2-1,NA,TGTGCCAGCATCCTGACCGGGACAAACAATGAGCAGTTCTTC,CASILTGTNNEQFF
NA,TRBV4-1,TRBJ1-3,NA,TGCGCCAGCAGCCGACAAGTTAGCGGCACTGGAAACACCATATATTTT,CASSRQVSGTGNTIYF
NA,TRBV11-2,TRBJ1-3,once,TGTGCCAGCAGCTTAGGAGGGGCTGGAAACACCATATATTTT,CASSLGGAGNTIYF
NA,TRBV7-2,TRBJ2-1,NA,TGTGCCAGCAGCCCCCAGACAGACACTGAGCAGTTCTTC,CASSPQTDTEQFF
NA,TRBV7-9,TRBJ1-2,NA,TGTGCCAGCAGCGAGGGGGTCTATGGCTACACCTTC,CASSEGVYGYTF
NA,TRBV7-2,TRBJ1-1,NA,TGTGCCAGCAGCCGTAAACAGGGGAACACTGAAGCTTTCTTT,CASSRKQGNTEAFF
NA,TRBV30,TRBJ2-7,NA,TGTGCCTGGAGTGTACTTGAGGGACACGAGCAGTACTTC,CAWSVLEGHEQYF
NA,TRBV5-1,TRBJ2-3,NA,TGCGCCAGCAGTGTCACAGATACGCAGTATTTT,CASSVTDTQYF
NA,TRBV18,TRBJ1-6,NA,TGTGCCAGCTCACCAGGGGGGGGTAATTCACCCCTCCACTTT,CASSPGGGNSPLHF
NA,TRBV11-3,TRBJ1-4,NA,TGTGCCAGCAGCCTTCAGGGGTCAACTAATGAAAAACTGTTTTTT,CASSLQGSTNEKLFF
TRBD1,TRBV5-4,TRBJ1-1,NA,TGTGCCAGCAGCCTTGGACAGGCGATGAACACTGAAGCTTTCTTT,CASSLGQAMNTEAFF
NA,TRBV10-3,TRBJ2-7,few,TGTGCCATCAGTGATTCCGAGCAGTACTTC,CAISDSEQYF
NA,TRBV27,TRBJ1-5,NA,TGTGCCAGCGGTACAGAGAACAATCAGCCCCAGCATTTT,CASGTENNQPQHF
NA,TRBV18,TRBJ1-2,NA,TGTGCCAGCTCGGTGAACAGGGCATCCGATGGCTACACCTTC,CASSVNRASDGYTF
TRBD1,TRBV29-1,TRBJ1-4,few,TGCAGCGTCGAAACAGGGGGAGGTGAAAAACTGTTTTTT,CSVETGGGEKLFF
TRBD1,TRBV7-2,TRBJ2-2,NA,TGTGCCAGCAGCTCGACAGGGTCCGGGGAGCTGTTTTTT,CASSSTGSGELFF
TRBD1,TRBV10-3,TRBJ1-1,NA,TGTGCCATCAGTGAGACAGGGGAGAACACTGAAGCTTTCTTT,CAISETGENTEAFF
TRBD1,TRBV27,TRBJ1-2,NA,TGTGCCAGCAGTTTGGGACAGCACTATGGCTACACCTTC,CASSLGQHYGYTF
TRBD1,TRBV5-6,TRBJ1-3,NA,TGTGCCAGCAGCTCCGACAGGGGTAGAAACACCATATATTTT,CASSSDRGRNTIYF
NA,TRBV6-5,TRBJ1-1,NA,TGTGCCAGCAGTTACTTTTGGAACACTGAAGCTTTCTTT,CASSYFWNTEAFF
NA,TRBV19,TRBJ2-5,NA,TGTGCCAGTAGCGTCAGGGAAGAGACCCAGTACTTC,CASSVREETQYF
NA,TRBV2,TRBJ1-1,NA,TGTGCCAGCAGTGCGGCAGGGAATGTAGGCACTGAAGCTTTCTTT,CASSAAGNVGTEAFF
NA,TRBV11-2,TRBJ2-2,NA,TGTGCCAGCAGCTTCGTAGCCGGCACCGGGGAGCTGTTTTTT,CASSFVAGTGELFF